This T cell receptor (beta chain) is drawn from a study of cytomegalovirus exposure and HLA in healthy donors. This clone came up a few times. Its antigen is still unknown. Whole-study findings and limits: In vitro confirmation showed a few CMV-associated chains to be CMV antigen specific. Reportedly, TCR beta sequences accurately predicted HLA-A and HLA-B alleles in most subjects. In a later analysis, V- and J-gene trimming of beta chains associated with a DCLRE1C missense variant, replicated independently. Some V segments, TRBV6-2 and TRBV6-3 among them, were indistinguishable and were therefore excluded.

The CDR3 totals 13 residues. Trimming stripped 0 bases from V and 2 bases from J, with 4 bases between. Germline assignment: CDR1 WNHNN and CDR2 SYGVQD (reference sequence). PCR was performed using 60 Vbeta and 13 Jbeta primers. Produced via immunoSEQ multiplex PCR; TCRdb's table is partial and in-frame only. The sample has around 150,000 clones; around 84% are singletons. The sequence derives from a man in his forties or fifties in good health and CMV-seropositive. Sequenced: PBMCs. V is TRBV10-1 and J is TRBJ2-5; D gene ambiguous. The CDR3 here is CASSESPQETQYF. The CDR3 DNA sequence: TGCGCCAGCAGTGAGTCCCCTCAAGAGACCCAGTACTTC.